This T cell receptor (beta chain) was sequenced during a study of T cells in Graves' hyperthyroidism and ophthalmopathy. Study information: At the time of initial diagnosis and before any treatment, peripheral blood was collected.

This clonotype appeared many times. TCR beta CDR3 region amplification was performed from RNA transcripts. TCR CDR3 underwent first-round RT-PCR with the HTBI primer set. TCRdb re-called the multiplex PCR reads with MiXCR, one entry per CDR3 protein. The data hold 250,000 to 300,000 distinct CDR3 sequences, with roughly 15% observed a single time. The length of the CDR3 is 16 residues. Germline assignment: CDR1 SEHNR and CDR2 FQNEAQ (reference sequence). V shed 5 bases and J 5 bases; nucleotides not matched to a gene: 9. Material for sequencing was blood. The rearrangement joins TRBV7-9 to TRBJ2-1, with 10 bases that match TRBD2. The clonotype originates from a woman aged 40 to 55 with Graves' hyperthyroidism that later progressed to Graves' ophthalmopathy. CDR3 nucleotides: TGTGCCAGCAGCCCATATCTAGCGGGAGACGACAATGAGCAGTTCTTC. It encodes CASSPYLAGDDNEQFF.